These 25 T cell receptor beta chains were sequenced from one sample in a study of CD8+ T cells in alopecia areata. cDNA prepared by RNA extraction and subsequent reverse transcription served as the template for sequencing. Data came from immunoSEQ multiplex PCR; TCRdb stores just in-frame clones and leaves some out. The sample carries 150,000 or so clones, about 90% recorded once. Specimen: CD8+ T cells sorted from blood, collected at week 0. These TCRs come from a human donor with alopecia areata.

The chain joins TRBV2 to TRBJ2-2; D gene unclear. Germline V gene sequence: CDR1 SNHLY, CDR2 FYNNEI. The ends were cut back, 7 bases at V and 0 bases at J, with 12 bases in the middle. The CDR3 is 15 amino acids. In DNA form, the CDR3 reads TGTGCCAGCACCCGAGGAATGACGAACACCGGGGAGCTGTTTTTT. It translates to CASTRGMTNTGELFF.

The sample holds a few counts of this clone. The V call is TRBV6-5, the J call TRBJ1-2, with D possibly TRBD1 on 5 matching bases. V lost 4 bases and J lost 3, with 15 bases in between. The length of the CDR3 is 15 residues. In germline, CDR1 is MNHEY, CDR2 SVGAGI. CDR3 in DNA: TGTGCCAGCAGTTCGCCGGGACGGCGGGACTATGGCTACACCTTC. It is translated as CASSSPGRRDYGYTF.

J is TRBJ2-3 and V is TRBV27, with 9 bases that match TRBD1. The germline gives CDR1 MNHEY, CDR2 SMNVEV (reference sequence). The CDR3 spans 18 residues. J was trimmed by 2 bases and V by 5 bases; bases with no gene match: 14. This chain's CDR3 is CASSIQGAPVVYTDTQYF. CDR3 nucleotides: TGTGCCAGCAGTATACAGGGGGCGCCAGTAGTGTACACAGATACGCAGTATTTT.

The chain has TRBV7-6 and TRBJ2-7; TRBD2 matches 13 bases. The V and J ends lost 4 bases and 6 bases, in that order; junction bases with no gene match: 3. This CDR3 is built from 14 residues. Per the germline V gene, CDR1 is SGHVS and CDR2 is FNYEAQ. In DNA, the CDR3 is TGTGCCAGCAGCTCCGGACTAGCGGGAGCCGAGCAGTACTTC. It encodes CASSSGLAGAEQYF.

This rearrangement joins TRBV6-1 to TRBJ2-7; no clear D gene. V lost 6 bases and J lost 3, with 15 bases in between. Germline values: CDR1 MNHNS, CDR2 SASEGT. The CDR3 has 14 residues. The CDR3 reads CASSPVSLGYEQYF. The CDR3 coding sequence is TGTGCCAGCAGCCCCGTCTCCCTTGGCTACGAGCAGTACTTC.

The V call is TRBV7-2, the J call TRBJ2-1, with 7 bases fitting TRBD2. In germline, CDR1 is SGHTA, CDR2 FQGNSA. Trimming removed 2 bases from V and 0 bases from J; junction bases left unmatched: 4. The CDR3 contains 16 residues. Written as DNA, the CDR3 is TGTGCCAGCAGCTTACAGCGGGATAGCTCCTACAATGAGCAGTTCTTC. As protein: CASSLQRDSSYNEQFF.

CDR3 protein: CASSPGSTYNEQFF. The CDR3, as DNA: TGTGCCAGCAGTCCCGGGTCTACCTACAATGAGCAGTTCTTC. The chain uses TRBV27 and TRBJ2-1; the D is unclear. V lost 5 bases and J 2 bases, leaving 10 bases between the germline ends. CDR1 is MNHEY and CDR2 is SMNVEV in the germline V gene (reference sequence). The CDR3 is 14 residues long.

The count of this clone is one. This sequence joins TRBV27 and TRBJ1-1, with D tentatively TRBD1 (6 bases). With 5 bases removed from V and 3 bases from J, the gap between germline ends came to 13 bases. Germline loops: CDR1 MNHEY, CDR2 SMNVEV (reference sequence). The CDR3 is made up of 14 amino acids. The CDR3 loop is CASSNAGGYTEAFF. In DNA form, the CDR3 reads TGTGCCAGCAGTAACGCGGGGGGCTACACTGAAGCTTTCTTT.

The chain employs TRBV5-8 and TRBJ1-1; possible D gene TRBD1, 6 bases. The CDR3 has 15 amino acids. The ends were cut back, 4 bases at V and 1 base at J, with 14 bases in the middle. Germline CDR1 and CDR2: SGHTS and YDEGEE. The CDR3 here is CASSIKIRGNTEAFF. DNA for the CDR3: TGTGCCAGCAGCATCAAGATCAGGGGGAACACTGAAGCTTTCTTT.

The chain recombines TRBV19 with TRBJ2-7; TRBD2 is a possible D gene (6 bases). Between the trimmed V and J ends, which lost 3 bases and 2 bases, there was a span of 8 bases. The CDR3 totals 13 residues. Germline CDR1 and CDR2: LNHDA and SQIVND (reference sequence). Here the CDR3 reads CASSMASAYEQYF. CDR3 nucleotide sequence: TGTGCCAGTAGTATGGCTAGCGCCTACGAGCAGTACTTC.

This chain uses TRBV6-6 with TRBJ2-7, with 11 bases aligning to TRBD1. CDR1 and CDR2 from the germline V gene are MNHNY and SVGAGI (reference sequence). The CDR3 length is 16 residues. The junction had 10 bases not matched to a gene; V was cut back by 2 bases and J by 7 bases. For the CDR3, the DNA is TGTGCCAGCAGTTACCCCGGGACAGGGGGGCTTGGGGAGCAGTACTTC. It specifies CASSYPGTGGLGEQYF.

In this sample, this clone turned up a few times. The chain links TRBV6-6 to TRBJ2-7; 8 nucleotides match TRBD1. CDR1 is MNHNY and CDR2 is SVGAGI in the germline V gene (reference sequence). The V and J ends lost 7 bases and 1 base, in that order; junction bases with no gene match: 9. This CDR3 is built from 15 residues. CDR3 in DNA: TGTGCCAGCACCTTACGGACAGGGACTTCCTACGAGCAGTACTTC. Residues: CASTLRTGTSYEQYF.

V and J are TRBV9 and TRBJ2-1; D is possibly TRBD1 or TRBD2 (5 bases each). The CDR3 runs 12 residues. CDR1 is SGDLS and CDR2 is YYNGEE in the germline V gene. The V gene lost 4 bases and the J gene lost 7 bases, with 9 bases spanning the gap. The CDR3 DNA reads TGTGCCAGCAGCCTCGGGACGAATGAGCAGTTCTTC. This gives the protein CASSLGTNEQFF. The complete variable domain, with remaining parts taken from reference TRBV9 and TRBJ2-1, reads DSGVTQTPKHLITATGQRVTLRCSPRSGDLSVYWYQQSLDQGLQFLIQYYNGEERAKGNILERFSAQQFPDLHSELNLSSLELGDSALYFCASSLGTNEQFFGPGTRLTVL.

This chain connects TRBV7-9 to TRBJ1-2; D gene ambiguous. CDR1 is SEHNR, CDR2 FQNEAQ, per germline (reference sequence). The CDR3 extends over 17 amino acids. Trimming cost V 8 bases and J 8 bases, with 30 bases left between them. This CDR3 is CASSFLTPPGLYGGYTF. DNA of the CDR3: TGTGCCAGCTCCTTTCTGACACCTCCAGGCCTCTACGGCGGCTACACCTTC.

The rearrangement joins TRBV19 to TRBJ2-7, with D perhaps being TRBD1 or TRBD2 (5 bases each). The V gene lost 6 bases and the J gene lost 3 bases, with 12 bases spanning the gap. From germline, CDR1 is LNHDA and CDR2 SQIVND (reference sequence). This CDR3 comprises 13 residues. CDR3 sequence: CASSPGRDYEQYF. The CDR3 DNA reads TGTGCCAGTAGCCCGGGACGTGACTACGAGCAGTACTTC.

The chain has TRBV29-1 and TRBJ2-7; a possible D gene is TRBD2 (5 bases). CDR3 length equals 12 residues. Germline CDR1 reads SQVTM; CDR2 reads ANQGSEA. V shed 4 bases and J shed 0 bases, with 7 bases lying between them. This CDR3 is CSVADYSYEQYF. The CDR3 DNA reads TGCAGCGTTGCCGACTACTCCTACGAGCAGTACTTC.

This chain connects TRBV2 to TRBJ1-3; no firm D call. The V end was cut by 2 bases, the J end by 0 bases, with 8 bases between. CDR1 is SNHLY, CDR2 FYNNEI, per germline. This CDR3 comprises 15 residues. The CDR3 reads CASSEPDSSGNTIYF. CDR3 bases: TGTGCCAGCAGTGAACCCGATAGCTCTGGAAACACCATATATTTT. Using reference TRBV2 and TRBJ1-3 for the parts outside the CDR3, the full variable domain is EPEVTQTPSHQVTQMGQEVILRCVPISNHLYFYWYRQILGQKVEFLVSFYNNEISEKSEIFDDQFSVERPDGSNFTLKIRSTKLEDSAMYFCASSEPDSSGNTIYFGEGSWLTVV.

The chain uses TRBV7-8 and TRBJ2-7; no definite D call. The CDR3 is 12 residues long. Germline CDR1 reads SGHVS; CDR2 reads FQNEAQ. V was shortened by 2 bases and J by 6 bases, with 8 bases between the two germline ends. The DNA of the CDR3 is TGTGCCAGCAGCTTAAATTCCCCCGAGCAGTACTTC. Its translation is CASSLNSPEQYF.

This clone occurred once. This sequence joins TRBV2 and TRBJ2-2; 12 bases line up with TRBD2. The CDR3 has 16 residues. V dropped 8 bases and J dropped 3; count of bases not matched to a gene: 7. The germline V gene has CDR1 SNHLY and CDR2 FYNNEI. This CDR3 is CASLTSGSFYTGELFF. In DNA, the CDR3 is TGTGCCAGCCTGACTAGCGGGAGCTTTTACACCGGGGAGCTGTTTTTT.

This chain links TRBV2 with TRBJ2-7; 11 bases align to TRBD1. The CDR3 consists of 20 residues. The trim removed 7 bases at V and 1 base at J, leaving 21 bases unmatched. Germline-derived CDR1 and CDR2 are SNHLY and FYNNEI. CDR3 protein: CASTYGPGTGGLSGSYEQYF. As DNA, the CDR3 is TGTGCCAGCACGTACGGACCCGGGACAGGGGGTTTGTCAGGGTCCTACGAGCAGTACTTC.

The CDR3 nucleotides read TGTGCCATCACCGAAGACACTTACTATGGCTACACCTTC. Protein product: CAITEDTYYGYTF. V is TRBV10-3 and J is TRBJ1-2, with unresolved D. The CDR3 sequence is 13 residues long. Trimming removed 7 bases from V and 3 bases from J, with 12 bases in between. Germline V gene lookup returns CDR1 ENHRY and CDR2 SYGVKD.

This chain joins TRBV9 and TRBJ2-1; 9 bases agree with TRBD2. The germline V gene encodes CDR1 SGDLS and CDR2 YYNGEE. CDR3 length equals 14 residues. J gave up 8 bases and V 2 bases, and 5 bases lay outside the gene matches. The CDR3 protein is CASSVSGSKDEQFF. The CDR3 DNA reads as TGTGCCAGCAGCGTTAGCGGGAGTAAAGATGAGCAGTTCTTC.

Here the CDR3 DNA reads TGTGCCAGCAGCTTAGTCGGGACAGGCACAGATACGCAGTATTTT. Translated: CASSLVGTGTDTQYF. This rearrangement joins TRBV11-2 to TRBJ2-3, with 7 bases aligning to TRBD1. The germline CDR1 and CDR2 sequences are SGHAT and FQNNGV. V shed 1 base and J 1 base; nucleotides not matched to a gene: 2. There are 15 residues in the CDR3.

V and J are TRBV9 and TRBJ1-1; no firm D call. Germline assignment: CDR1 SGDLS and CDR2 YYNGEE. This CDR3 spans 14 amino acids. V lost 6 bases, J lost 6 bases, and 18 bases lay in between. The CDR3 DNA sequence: TGTGCCAGCAAAAAGGGATCTGAACAAGCTGAAGCTTTCTTT. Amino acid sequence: CASKKGSEQAEAFF.

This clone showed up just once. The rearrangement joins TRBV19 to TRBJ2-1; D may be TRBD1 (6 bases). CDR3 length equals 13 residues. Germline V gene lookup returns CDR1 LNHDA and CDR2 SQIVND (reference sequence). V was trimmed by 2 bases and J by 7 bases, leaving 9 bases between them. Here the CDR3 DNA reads TGTGCCAGTAGTATAACCAGGGGTAATGAGCAGTTCTTC. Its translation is CASSITRGNEQFF.